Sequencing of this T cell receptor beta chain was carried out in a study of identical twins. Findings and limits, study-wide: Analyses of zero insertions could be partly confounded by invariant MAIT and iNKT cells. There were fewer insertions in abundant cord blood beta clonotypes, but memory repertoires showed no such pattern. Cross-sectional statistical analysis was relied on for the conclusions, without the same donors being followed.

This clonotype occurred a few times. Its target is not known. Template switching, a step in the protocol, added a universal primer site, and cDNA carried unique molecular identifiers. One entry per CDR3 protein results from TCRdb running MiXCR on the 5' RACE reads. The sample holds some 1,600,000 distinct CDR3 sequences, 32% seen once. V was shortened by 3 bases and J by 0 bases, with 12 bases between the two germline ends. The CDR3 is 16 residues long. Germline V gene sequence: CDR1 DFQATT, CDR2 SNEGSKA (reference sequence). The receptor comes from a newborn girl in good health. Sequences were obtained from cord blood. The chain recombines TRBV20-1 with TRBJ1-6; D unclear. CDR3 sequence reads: CSASRVQSSYNSPLHF. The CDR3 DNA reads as TGCAGTGCTAGTAGAGTACAGAGCTCCTATAATTCACCCCTCCACTTT.